The text below deals with one TCR beta chain. This entry belongs to a study of blood T cells in healthy people across ages. For the second PCR, which ran for about 7 to 11 cycles, a sample-barcoded 5' primer and a J-beta primer mix were used. The authors tagged each cDNA molecule using a template-switch adaptor with 12 random nucleotides. Each sample provided no less than 2.5 million CDR3-containing paired-end reads. TCRdb reprocessed the 5' RACE reads via MiXCR and lists one record per CDR3 protein. The table has roughly 1.9 million distinct CDR3 sequences, roughly 43% seen once; the top ten hold 20% to 25%. The CDR3 consists of 14 residues. CDR1 and CDR2 from the germline V gene are SGHDT and YYEEEE. The J segment lost 3 bases and the V segment lost 3 bases, leaving 6 bases of the junction unmatched.

The chain couples TRBV5-6 to TRBJ2-7; 7 nucleotides line up with TRBD1. The TCR was taken from a human donor in good health. The sequenced material came from blood. The CDR3 sequence: CASSSLDRNYEQYF. In nucleotides, the CDR3 is TGTGCCAGCAGCTCGTTGGACAGGAACTACGAGCAGTACTTC.